Included here is one TCR beta chain sequence, with context. Its antigen remains undetermined. No quality values exist for individual bases; no much larger clone is one base distant. This sample stems from a study of cytomegalovirus exposure and HLA in healthy donors (dated by TCRdb to between 2016 and 2019). Regarding the complete study: In an earlier analysis of under 750 of the donors, around 300 Gb of sequence data and 120 million or so unique TCR beta sequences from some 170 million T cells were reported. Class I and class II HLA loci were covered by the typing at four-digit resolution. An early release that covered about 600 HLA-typed donors contained around 330 gigabases of sequencing data and some 87 million unique TCR sequences. Five DR-DQ haplotypes were handled as single units for association and clustering, since linkage in the cohort was strong. Genome-wide SNP genotypes for about 65% of the 666 donors were used in a later genetic analysis, which treated that subset as a discovery cohort. Among the approximately 420 genotyped donors, about 85% belonged to the genetic ancestry cluster associated with self-reported Caucasian donors. Every repertoire in the discovery cohort had been generated on one and the same sequencing platform. Across about 370 genotyped donors of the cohort, an average of approximately 200,000 unique TCR beta nucleotide sequences per donor were sequenced, and approximately 17% of those sequences were non-productive. The study aimed to test whether cataloging public T cell receptors could reveal signatures of past pathogen exposure. Along with the roughly 610-subject first cohort, a separate validation cohort of 120 different subjects was used. The number of typed donors differed by locus: roughly 629-640 for A, B, C, DRB1 and DQB1; 500 to 550 for DQA1; around 610 for DPA1; and 400 to 480 for DPB1. In a later analysis, previously published TCR beta repertoires from roughly 710 donors were re-analyzed and high-resolution HLA genotyping was added so that TCR occurrence patterns could be studied. To predict cytomegalovirus infection status, the study combined high-throughput TCR immunosequencing, statistical association of individual TCRs with disease status, and machine learning. Donor age, sex, ethnicity and CMV serostatus were compiled together with the repertoire data. Rather than drawing on any new phenotypic data, the later analysis identified candidate immune exposures from TCR beta sequences and the way those sequences occurred across donors. Using immunosequencing, the study profiled T cell repertoires from about 620 subjects and related those repertoires to cytomegalovirus serostatus. An earlier analysis of 500 to 650 of the donors applied high-throughput TCR beta sequencing to assess whether each TCR beta V gene segment acted as functional or pseudogenic. General conclusions and limits of the study: Specific HLA alleles were associated with 15,000 to 20,000 TCR beta sequences at a false discovery rate of 0.05 in a later analysis. Compared with equally common non-associated chains, HLA-associated TCR beta chains in a later analysis were more clonally expanded and had lower generation probabilities. When HLA alleles, especially DR and DQ, strongly co-occurred, attributing TCR associations to individual alleles was difficult. An association between a missense DCLRE1C variant and V-gene and J-gene trimming of TCR beta chains was found in a later genetic analysis and replicated in an independent cohort. The 87-base-pair reads could not distinguish some IMGT-functional V segments, including TRBV6-2 and TRBV6-3, so those segments were excluded. A group of highly shared sequence variants was considered likely to be a technical artifact of the sequencing pipeline. In a later analysis, the rate of TCR association differed among HLA loci, with DRB1 alleles having the most associated TCRs and HLA-C alleles having the fewest. Sequencing depth was assumed to be roughly uniform across donors in the presence/absence analyses, though that assumption may not hold. Most TCR sequences were seen in very few donors, while some public TCRs were found in many individuals. A few of the identified cytomegalovirus-associated TCR beta chains were confirmed in vitro to be specific for cytomegalovirus antigens. Because HLA typing was missing for some donors at each locus, association tests included only the typed subset. A total of roughly 160 TCR beta chains were listed by the study as associated with cytomegalovirus. Because counts were too low, more than 15 rarely observed V segments, including chromosome 9 orphons, were excluded from the earlier analysis of a few hundred of the donors. It was suggested by the authors that the approach could potentially be generalized to other disease states and immunological phenotypes. Correlated functional status among segregating V segments might reflect linkage disequilibrium, but an unknown experimental factor could not be ruled out. In a later analysis, most CMV-associated TCR beta chains were found to appear HLA-restricted, with HLA associations seemingly driven largely by CMV exposure. The classifier was reported to diagnose cytomegalovirus status with high specificity and sensitivity in both the original and validation cohorts. In an earlier analysis of more than 500 of the donors, most TCR beta V segments appeared in productive rearrangements about 87% or about 30% of the time, broadly matching IMGT annotations. Compared with the approximately 600-donor mean, donors in an Asian-associated ancestry cluster had fewer N-insertions in productive TCRs, according to a later genetic analysis. This cohort had only TCR beta chains sequenced, and the lack of alpha or paired-chain data limited which features could be detected. Several of the top co-occurrence clusters appeared to be linked to parvovirus B19, influenza, CMV and Epstein-Barr virus, according to a later analysis. A further reported finding was that TCR beta sequences accurately predicted the HLA-A and HLA-B alleles for most subjects in the first cohort. CMV serostatus was the only immune exposure information available for the cohort.

The cohort was made up of roughly 670 healthy bone marrow donors. All cohort members were sampled while nominally healthy, although unrecorded immune exposures were likely present. The donor was CMV seronegative and belonged to the group of more than 300 seronegative cohort members. A peripheral blood sample was provided by each donor, and peripheral blood mononuclear cells were used for TCR beta sequencing. Genomic DNA extraction from the blood cell samples was performed with the Qiagen DNeasy Blood Extraction Kit. From cysteine to phenylalanine, the CDR3 is 13 amino acids long. The kept DNA is CDR3 alone, 39 bases in frame from the first base. Deletion took 7 bases off V and 4 bases off J, with a span of 11 bases between the germline ends. From the germline V gene, CDR1 is SNHLY and CDR2 is FYNNEI. The library was built by means of the immunoSEQ multiplex PCR assay. For the multiplex PCR, a mixture combining 60 forward primers for TCR Vbeta segments and 13 reverse primers for TCR Jbeta segments was used. A multiplex PCR assay on genomic DNA amplified the CDR3 region of rearranged TCR beta genes. Amplified TCR beta libraries were sequenced as 87-base-pair reads on the Illumina HiSeq System. For the original study's pipeline: Across the 670 or so repertoires, a later analysis counted some 81 million unique TCR beta chains, about 10 million of which were shared by at least two donors. Raw reads were error-corrected and collapsed into unique sequences with a nearest-neighbor algorithm that merged closely related sequences to remove PCR and sequencing errors. Alignment of CDR3 sequences to IMGT reference sequences was used to assign V, D and J gene segments. For a sequence to be retained, at least a six-nucleotide match to both a V gene segment and a J gene segment was required. A rearrangement counted as productive if the CDR3 had no stop codons and remained in frame with V and J, and every other rearrangement counted as non-productive. Following IMGT convention, CDR3 was defined as the stretch from the second conserved V-encoded cysteine up to the conserved J-encoded phenylalanine. In an earlier analysis of 587 of the donors, sequences lacking an unambiguous match to a single V gene segment were excluded. An earlier analysis of a few hundred of the donors classified V segments as functional when productive rearrangements were above 56.7% and as segregating when the standard deviation between donors was above 5%. A statistical classification framework was developed to diagnose cytomegalovirus status using the catalog of TCR beta chain sequences. In a later analysis, V and J genes were assigned by comparing TCR nucleotide sequences against IMGT/GENE-DB human TR gene sequences. The TCRdist pipeline was used in a later analysis to assign CDR3 sequences and most-parsimonious VDJ recombination scenarios. A later analysis defined each TCR beta chain by its CDR3 amino acid sequence plus V-gene family, and excluded reads lacking a unique V-gene family. To address suspected cross-contamination and a sequencing artifact, a later analysis removed under 600 highly shared, low-generation-probability nucleotide sequences. A later analysis calculated a clonal expansion index for each public chain from normalized within-repertoire ranks of inferred template counts. In a later analysis, generation probabilities were computed with a VDJ recombination model fitted to out-of-frame rearrangements, and the resulting probabilities were checked against IGoR. Hypergeometric tests were used in a later analysis to score TCR-TCR, TCR-HLA and TCR-CMV co-occurrence, with a repertoire-size bias correction applied to the TCR pairs. In a later analysis, false discovery rates were estimated by permuting HLA or CMV assignments 20 times. In a later analysis, co-occurring TCRs were grouped with DBSCAN, and TCRdist sequence similarity was added when clustering was performed within HLA-allele-positive subsets. Repertoires with fewer than 30,000 or more than 120,000 public chains were left out of co-occurrence clustering, as were about 5 repertoires with anomalous nucleotide sharing. TCRdb holds this immuneACCESS table with in-frame rearrangements only. Some clones are missing; in checked studies, unresolved V genes explain under half, and the rest has no known cause. The V and J calls and clone size come from that table; D and trimming were worked out from the DNA. Across this sample there are some 160,000 clones, with around 77% seen only once. The top ten hold about 2.4% of the sample.

This clonotype was sampled from a man aged 55-75 years in good health and CMV-seronegative. The material sequenced was PBMCs. The chain was built from TRBV2 and TRBJ1-5; matching of 5 bases hints at TRBD1 as the D gene. Read as DNA, the sequence is TGTGCCAGCAACCGGGCAGGGAATCAGCCCCAGCATTTT. It is translated as CASNRAGNQPQHF. Extended through the reference TRBV2 and TRBJ1-5 proteins, this CDR3 yields the full variable domain: EPEVTQTPSHQVTQMGQEVILRCVPISNHLYFYWYRQILGQKVEFLVSFYNNEISEKSEIFDDQFSVERPDGSNFTLKIRSTKLEDSAMYFCASNRAGNQPQHFGDGTRLSIL.